This is a list of T cell receptor beta chains from one sample in a study of STAT5B mutations in CD4+ large granular lymphocyte leukemia. TCRdb keeps only in-frame clones here, not all; method: immunoSEQ multiplex PCR. The sample lists about 45,000 clones; roughly 85% were seen once. Sample: CD4+ T cells from blood buffy coats. These receptors were collected from a human donor in good health. CDR3s include the opening cysteine and the closing phenylalanine or tryptophan. Fields, in order: J gene, D gene, V gene, clone size, CDR3 protein, CDR3 DNA. D genes are given only for firm matches. Size tells how often a clone was seen (once, few, many) or the class of an expanded clone, and some rows leave it out.

J gene: TRBJ2-1
D gene: TRBD2
V gene: TRBV6-6
clone size: NA
CDR3 protein: CASSYLAGGPYNEQFF
CDR3 DNA: TGTGCCAGCAGTTACCTGGCGGGAGGCCCCTACAATGAGCAGTTCTTC

J gene: TRBJ1-2
D gene: NA
V gene: TRBV4-2
clone size: NA
CDR3 protein: CASSQGGQGIYGYTF
CDR3 DNA: TGTGCCAGCAGCCAAGGGGGCCAGGGGATCTATGGCTACACCTTC

J gene: TRBJ2-1
D gene: NA
V gene: TRBV28
clone size: NA
CDR3 protein: CASHQGSSYNEQFF
CDR3 DNA: TGTGCCAGCCACCAGGGGAGCTCCTACAATGAGCAGTTCTTC

J gene: TRBJ2-5
D gene: TRBD2
V gene: TRBV28
clone size: NA
CDR3 protein: CASSLGRAQYF
CDR3 DNA: TGTGCCAGCAGTTTGGGGAGGGCCCAGTACTTC

J gene: TRBJ2-3
D gene: TRBD2
V gene: TRBV9
clone size: NA
CDR3 protein: CASSAGLAGGLSTDTQYF
CDR3 DNA: TGTGCCAGCAGCGCAGGACTAGCGGGAGGCCTCAGCACAGATACGCAGTATTTT

J gene: TRBJ2-6
D gene: NA
V gene: TRBV7-8
clone size: NA
CDR3 protein: CASSFTGEGNVLTF
CDR3 DNA: TGTGCCAGCAGCTTTACAGGGGAGGGCAACGTCCTGACTTTC

J gene: TRBJ2-1
D gene: TRBD2
V gene: TRBV9
clone size: NA
CDR3 protein: CASSVAGGPGNEQFF
CDR3 DNA: TGTGCCAGCAGCGTAGCGGGAGGGCCAGGCAATGAGCAGTTCTTC

J gene: TRBJ1-4
D gene: TRBD1
V gene: TRBV27
clone size: NA
CDR3 protein: CASSRLQPGQGAIATNEKLFF
CDR3 DNA: TGTGCCAGCAGTCGACTGCAACCGGGACAGGGGGCAATTGCAACTAATGAAAAACTGTTTTTT

J gene: TRBJ2-7
D gene: NA
V gene: TRBV30
clone size: few
CDR3 protein: CAWSSQGYEQYF
CDR3 DNA: TGTGCCTGGAGTTCCCAGGGCTACGAGCAGTACTTC

J gene: TRBJ2-3
D gene: NA
V gene: TRBV5-4
clone size: NA
CDR3 protein: CASSGSGELKYTDTQYF
CDR3 DNA: TGTGCCAGCAGTGGTAGCGGCGAACTAAAATACACAGATACGCAGTATTTT

J gene: TRBJ2-7
D gene: NA
V gene: TRBV7-2
clone size: NA
CDR3 protein: CASSRRGYEQYF
CDR3 DNA: TGTGCCAGCAGCCGAAGGGGGTACGAGCAGTACTTC

J gene: TRBJ1-4
D gene: NA
V gene: TRBV5-1
clone size: NA
CDR3 protein: CASSPGTNEKLFF
CDR3 DNA: TGCGCCAGCAGCCCGGGAACTAATGAAAAACTGTTTTTT

J gene: TRBJ2-7
D gene: TRBD1
V gene: TRBV5-5
clone size: NA
CDR3 protein: CASSPLGDRLQREQYF
CDR3 DNA: TGTGCCAGCAGCCCTCTCGGGGACAGGCTGCAACGCGAGCAGTACTTC

J gene: TRBJ2-7
D gene: TRBD1
V gene: TRBV6-1
clone size: NA
CDR3 protein: CASSEDRGVYEQYF
CDR3 DNA: TGTGCCAGCAGTGAAGACAGGGGAGTCTACGAGCAGTACTTC

J gene: TRBJ2-1
D gene: TRBD2
V gene: TRBV5-1
clone size: NA
CDR3 protein: CASSPGTSVYNEQFF
CDR3 DNA: TGCGCCAGCAGTCCCGGGACTAGCGTATACAATGAGCAGTTCTTC

J gene: TRBJ1-2
D gene: NA
V gene: TRBV2
clone size: NA
CDR3 protein: CASTGVPGYGYTF
CDR3 DNA: TGTGCCAGCACAGGGGTCCCGGGGTATGGCTACACCTTC

J gene: TRBJ2-5
D gene: TRBD1
V gene: TRBV29-1
clone size: NA
CDR3 protein: CSVGQGAGKTQYF
CDR3 DNA: TGCAGCGTTGGGCAGGGGGCCGGGAAGACCCAGTACTTC

J gene: TRBJ2-6
D gene: TRBD1
V gene: TRBV9
clone size: NA
CDR3 protein: CASTPGQGSSGANVLTF
CDR3 DNA: TGTGCCAGCACCCCCGGACAGGGGAGCTCTGGGGCCAACGTCCTGACTTTC

J gene: TRBJ2-7
D gene: NA
V gene: TRBV5-1
clone size: NA
CDR3 protein: CASRLWGSSYEQYF
CDR3 DNA: TGCGCCAGCAGGCTTTGGGGTAGCTCCTACGAGCAGTACTTC

J gene: TRBJ1-1
D gene: NA
V gene: TRBV6-5
clone size: NA
CDR3 protein: CASSTLNTEAFF
CDR3 DNA: TGTGCCAGCAGTACCTTGAACACTGAAGCTTTCTTT

J gene: TRBJ2-3
D gene: TRBD2
V gene: TRBV10-2
clone size: once
CDR3 protein: CASTGLAGSTDTQYF
CDR3 DNA: TGCGCCAGCACCGGACTAGCGGGCAGCACAGATACGCAGTATTTT

J gene: TRBJ2-2
D gene: TRBD2
V gene: TRBV7-9
clone size: NA
CDR3 protein: CASSLAGGKTGELFF
CDR3 DNA: TGTGCCAGCAGCTTGGCGGGAGGGAAGACCGGGGAGCTGTTTTTT

J gene: TRBJ2-3
D gene: TRBD2
V gene: TRBV19
clone size: NA
CDR3 protein: CASSGAGVGTDTQYF
CDR3 DNA: TGTGCCAGTAGCGGAGCGGGAGTTGGCACAGATACGCAGTATTTT

J gene: TRBJ2-1
D gene: NA
V gene: TRBV11-3
clone size: few
CDR3 protein: CASSLGLAYNEQFF
CDR3 DNA: TGTGCCAGCAGCTTAGGCTTAGCGTACAATGAGCAGTTCTTC